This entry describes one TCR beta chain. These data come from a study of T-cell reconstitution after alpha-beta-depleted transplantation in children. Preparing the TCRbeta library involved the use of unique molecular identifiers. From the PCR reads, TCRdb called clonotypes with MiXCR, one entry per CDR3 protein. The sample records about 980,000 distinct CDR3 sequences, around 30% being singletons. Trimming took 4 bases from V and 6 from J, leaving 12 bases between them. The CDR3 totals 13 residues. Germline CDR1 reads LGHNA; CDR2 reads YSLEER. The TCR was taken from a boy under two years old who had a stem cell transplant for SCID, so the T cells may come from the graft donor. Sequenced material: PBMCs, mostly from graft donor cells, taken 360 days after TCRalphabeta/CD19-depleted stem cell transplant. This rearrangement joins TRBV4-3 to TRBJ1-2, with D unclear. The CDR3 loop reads CASSPEGYNGYTF. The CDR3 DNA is TGCGCCAGCAGCCCAGAGGGCTATAATGGCTACACCTTC.